Listed below are T cell receptor beta chains from one sample, sequenced in a study of beta chain features in type 1 diabetes. Clones were read by immunoSEQ multiplex PCR, and TCRdb kept only the in-frame ones, dropping some. The table records roughly 240,000 clones, 55% to 70% of them present only once. The specimen sequenced was naive CD4+ T cells from blood. The source of these receptors is a man aged 25-40 years in good health. The CDR3 runs from the conserved cysteine through the conserved F or W. Fields, in order: clone size, V gene, D gene, J gene, CDR3 DNA, CDR3 protein. The D gene is left open where the match is weak. A clone size is listed for some rows: how often the clone was seen (once, few, many), or a class if it is expanded.

>few|TRBV29-1|TRBD2|TRBJ2-3
TGCAGCGCCGGGACTATTAGCACAGATACGCAGTATTTT
CSAGTISTDTQYF
>few|TRBV30|.|TRBJ2-7
TGTGCCTGGAAAACAGTGTTAGAGCAGTACTTC
CAWKTVLEQYF
>.|TRBV29-1|.|TRBJ1-1
TGCAGCGTTGAGGGTGAGATGAACACTGAAGCTTTCTTT
CSVEGEMNTEAFF
>few|TRBV29-1|.|TRBJ1-1
TGCAGCGTCCGACCGGAGGGTAGGAGCACTGAAGCTTTCTTT
CSVRPEGRSTEAFF
>.|TRBV13|TRBD1|TRBJ2-7
TGTGCCAGCAGCACGATAGTGGATATCGAAAGGGGGCAAACCTACGAGCAGTACTTC
CASSTIVDIERGQTYEQYF
>.|TRBV9|TRBD2|TRBJ2-7
TGTGCCAGCAGCGCCGGACTAGCGGGGGGCCCAGTCATGGTGCAGTACTTC
CASSAGLAGGPVMVQYF
>.|TRBV29-1|TRBD1|TRBJ2-1
TGCAGCGGACTCTCCGACAGGGGAAATGAGCAGTTCTTC
CSGLSDRGNEQFF
>once|TRBV6-4|TRBD1|TRBJ2-2
TGTCCCCCGGGACAGACTTACACCGGGGAGCTGTTTTTT
CPPGQTYTGELFF
>few|TRBV4-1|.|TRBJ2-3
TGCGCCAGCAGCCATCTGGGGAAGACAGATACGCAGTATTTT
CASSHLGKTDTQYF
>.|TRBV30|.|TRBJ2-5
TGTGCCTACTCCGGACACTTCCAAGAGACCCAGTACTTC
CAYSGHFQETQYF
>.|TRBV13|TRBD2|TRBJ2-6
TGTGCCAGCAGCGCCCGGGGGGGTACCCTCTCTGGGGCCAACGTCCTGACTTTC
CASSARGGTLSGANVLTF
>once|TRBV29-1|.|TRBJ2-6
TGCAGCGTTAACTCTGGGGCCAACGTCCTGACTTTC
CSVNSGANVLTF
>.|TRBV7-9|.|TRBJ2-1
TGTGCCAGCAGCATCGACGGACTTTCCTACAATGAGCAGTTCTTC
CASSIDGLSYNEQFF
>.|TRBV30|.|TRBJ2-3
TGTGCCTGGACGTACGCCAAGAACACAGATACGCAGTATTTT
CAWTYAKNTDTQYF
>.|TRBV29-1|TRBD1|TRBJ2-5
TGCAGTGCTGGACAGGGATCACAAGAGACCCAGTACTTC
CSAGQGSQETQYF
>.|TRBV27|TRBD1|TRBJ1-6
TGTGCCAGCAGCCGTCAGGGGGCGCGAAATTCACCCCTCCACTTT
CASSRQGARNSPLHF
>.|TRBV9|.|TRBJ2-1
TGTGCCAGCAGCGTAGGGGATGAGCAGTTCTTC
CASSVGDEQFF
>.|TRBV29-1|TRBD1|TRBJ1-5
TGCAGCGTCCAGGGACAGGGGAGCAATCAGCCCCAGCATTTT
CSVQGQGSNQPQHF
>.|TRBV10-3|.|TRBJ1-5
TGTGCCATCAGTGACAGGGATGGAGGCAATCAGCCCCAGCATTTT
CAISDRDGGNQPQHF
>once|TRBV30|.|TRBJ2-5
TGTGCCTGGAGTTCGGTAGGGAGTGGGACCCAGTACTTC
CAWSSVGSGTQYF
>.|TRBV7-9|.|TRBJ2-7
TGTGCCAGCAGCTTTCTGGGGGTCGGGTACGAGCAGTACTTC
CASSFLGVGYEQYF
>.|TRBV30|.|TRBJ1-5
TGTGCCTGGACCAATCGGGGCAGGGGCAATCAGCCCCAGCATTTT
CAWTNRGRGNQPQHF
>.|TRBV7-9|.|TRBJ2-3
TGTGCCAGCAGCTTTGGGGACCACAATACGCAGTATTTT
CASSFGDHNTQYF
>.|TRBV25-1|.|TRBJ1-2
TGTGCCAGCAGTGTGGGCAATGGCTACACCTTC
CASSVGNGYTF
>.|TRBV29-1|.|TRBJ2-3
TGCAGCGCAGTACCAGTGACAAGCAGTCGGACAGATACGCAGTATTTT
CSAVPVTSSRTDTQYF
>.|TRBV18|TRBD1|TRBJ2-7
TGTGCCAGCTCACCACCGGACAGGGGCAGGCAGTACTTC
CASSPPDRGRQYF
>.|TRBV29-1|.|TRBJ2-2
TGCAGCGTTGATGATAACACCGGGGAGCTGTTTTTT
CSVDDNTGELFF
>.|TRBV7-9|.|TRBJ2-1
TGTGCCAGCAGCTTAGGGATGAGTGAGCAGTTCTTC
CASSLGMSEQFF
>.|TRBV9|TRBD2|TRBJ2-2
TGTGCCAGCAGCGTACTAGCGGGAAGCACCGGGGAGCTGTTTTTT
CASSVLAGSTGELFF
>.|TRBV29-1|.|TRBJ1-3
TGCAGCGTTGGCGGTAACTCTGGAAACACCATATATTTT
CSVGGNSGNTIYF
>.|TRBV2|.|TRBJ2-1
TGTGCCAGCAGACTTGACTACAATGAGCAGTTCTTC
CASRLDYNEQFF
>.|TRBV5-1|.|TRBJ1-2
TGCGCCAGCAGCTTGGACGGCATATCCGTCTATGGCTACACCTTC
CASSLDGISVYGYTF
>.|TRBV30|.|TRBJ1-1
TGTGCCTGGGCACAGGGCGGACCTGAAGCTTTCTTT
CAWAQGGPEAFF
>.|TRBV7-9|TRBD2|TRBJ2-1
TGTGCCAGCAGCCTAGGGCTAGCGGGGAACAATGAGCAGTTCTTC
CASSLGLAGNNEQFF
>once|TRBV2|.|TRBJ1-2
TGTGCCAGCAGTGGGGGACTCCGCGGAGGCTATGGCTACACCTTC
CASSGGLRGGYGYTF
>.|TRBV5-6|TRBD1|TRBJ2-1
TGTGCCAGCAGCTTCGACAGGGGTAGCTCCTACAATGAGCAGTTCTTC
CASSFDRGSSYNEQFF
>.|TRBV11-2|.|TRBJ2-5
TGTGCCAGCAGCTTAGCCGGGGAGACCCAGTACTTC
CASSLAGETQYF